The 21 T cell receptor beta chains presented below share a single source sample, sequenced in a study of blood T cell repertoires in COVID-19 (dated by TCRdb to 2018 to 2021). The library was prepared using the immunoSEQ multiplex PCR assay. As stored in TCRdb, this immuneACCESS dataset retains in-frame rearrangements with V and J assigned. A fraction of the clones does not appear; measured against another copy, unresolved V genes explain less than half of the discrepancy, and the remainder lacks a known reason. Present in this sample are tens of thousands of clones, over 75% of which were seen just once. The top ten clonotypes cover 9.7% of the sample. The source material was peripheral blood. The source is a human donor in a cohort sampled during active COVID-19.

V is TRBV24-1 and J is TRBJ2-2; a possible D gene is TRBD2 (6 bases). The CDR3 consists of 14 residues. Germline CDR1 reads KGHDR; CDR2 reads SFDVKD. Trimming shortened V by 4 bases and J by 8 bases, and 13 bases separated the two germline ends. For the CDR3, the DNA is TGTGCCACCAGTGACCTGGGGAGGATTGGGGAGCTGTTTTTT. Its protein product is CATSDLGRIGELFF.

In regard to this clone: Additional DNA sequences in this sample encode the identical CDR3. The V gene is TRBV18, the J gene TRBJ1-1, with D maybe TRBD1 (5 bases). CDR1 KGHSH and CDR2 LQKENI come from the germline V gene. CDR3 length equals 12 residues. V was trimmed by 4 bases and J by 4 bases, leaving 7 bases between them. The CDR3 region is CASSQGSTEAFF. As DNA, the CDR3 is TGTGCCAGCTCACAGGGGTCCACTGAAGCTTTCTTT.

CDR3 bases: TGTGCCACCAGCAGAGAGTCTAGCGGGAGGGCTTTCAATGAGCAGTTCTTC. Protein product: CATSRESSGRAFNEQFF. This chain joins TRBV15 and TRBJ2-1; TRBD2 agrees at 12 bases. This CDR3 spans 17 amino acids. CDR1 is LNHNV, CDR2 YYDKDF, per germline (reference sequence). V shed 0 bases, J shed 6 bases, and the junction held 6 bases outside the gene matches. Combining the CDR3 with reference TRBV15 and TRBJ2-1 gives the whole variable domain DAMVIQNPRYQVTQFGKPVTLSCSQTLNHNVMYWYQQKSSQAPKLLFHYYDKDFNNEADTPDNFQSRRPNTSFCFLDIRSPGLGDTAMYLCATSRESSGRAFNEQFFGPGTRLTVL.

The rearrangement uses TRBV5-6 and TRBJ2-7, with D maybe TRBD1 (5 bases). This CDR3 is 15 amino acids long. The V end lost 0 bases, the J end lost 5 bases, and 15 bases lay between the germline ends. Germline V gene lookup returns CDR1 SGHDT and CDR2 YYEEEE. The CDR3 DNA is TGTGCCAGCAGCTTGGTCGGGCAGGGTAGCCACGAGCAGTACTTC. Protein: CASSLVGQGSHEQYF.

J is TRBJ1-5 and V is TRBV3-1 (or the pseudogene TRBV3-2); 11 nucleotides align to TRBD1. The CDR3 is made up of 18 amino acids. With V trimmed by 4 bases and J by 2 bases, 10 bases remained unmatched. Germline assignment: CDR1 LGHDT and CDR2 YNNKEL (reference sequence). CDR3 sequence (DNA): TGTGCCAGCAGCCTCCGGGACAGGGGGTTTGTTGGCAATCAGCCCCAGCATTTT. Translation: CASSLRDRGFVGNQPQHF.

This clone was found once. This chain connects TRBV21-1 to TRBJ2-1; the DNA was not used to check the table's D call, TRBD2. TRBV21-1 is flagged as a pseudogene. This CDR3 spans 13 amino acids. The CDR3 nucleotides read TGTGCCAGCAGCACCGCTCCCGGGACTGCACAGTTCTTC. This encodes CASSTAPGTAQFF.

This clone showed up just once. This sequence joins TRBV6-2 or TRBV6-3 and TRBJ2-7; D possibly corresponds to TRBD2 (7 bases). The germline CDR1 and CDR2 sequences are MNHEY and SVGEGT. The CDR3 loop spans 18 amino acids. Trimming cost V 0 bases and J 0 bases, with 18 bases left between them. CDR3 region: CASSYSGGRERGSYEQYF. The CDR3 DNA reads TGTGCCAGCAGTTACTCCGGGGGGCGGGAGCGCGGCTCCTACGAGCAGTACTTC.

This sequence joins TRBV24-1 and TRBJ2-7; possibly TRBD1 for D (6 bases). There are 12 residues in the CDR3. Germline-derived CDR1 and CDR2 are KGHDR and SFDVKD. V lost 7 bases and J lost 1, with 7 bases in between. DNA of the CDR3: TGTGCCACCAGCCAGGGGTCCTACGAGCAGTACTTC. Translation: CATSQGSYEQYF.

J is TRBJ2-7 and V is TRBV7-8; 8 bases fit TRBD2. The CDR3 has 15 amino acids. Trimming cost V 1 base and J 0 bases; bases outside gene matches: 2. Per germline, CDR1 SGHVS and CDR2 FQNEAQ. Written as DNA, the CDR3 is TGTGCCAGCAGCTTAGTAGCGGGGAGCTCCTACGAGCAGTACTTC. Its translation is CASSLVAGSSYEQYF.

This clone was observed a handful of times. This sequence joins TRBV18 and TRBJ2-4, with TRBD1 matching over 10 bases. This CDR3 contains 15 residues. CDR1 and CDR2 (germline): KGHSH, LQKENI. The V segment lost 4 bases and the J segment 8 bases; nucleotides outside the gene matches: 8. In nucleotides, the CDR3 is TGTGCCAGCTCACACCGACAGGGGGCTCGCGACATTCAGTACTTC. It is translated as CASSHRQGARDIQYF.

This rearrangement joins TRBV2 to TRBJ1-5; no clear D gene. Trimming pared 8 bases from V and 1 base from J, leaving 9 bases between. CDR1 SNHLY and CDR2 FYNNEI come from the germline V gene. The CDR3 totals 13 residues. DNA for the CDR3: TGTGCCAGCGCCCTGGAGAGCAATCAGCCCCAGCATTTT. Amino acids: CASALESNQPQHF.

This clone showed up just once. This chain uses TRBV18 with TRBJ2-5, with D tentatively TRBD1 (5 bases). CDR1 KGHSH and CDR2 LQKENI come from the germline V gene. This CDR3 comprises 15 residues. V lost 0 bases to trimming and J lost 5 bases, with 13 bases between them. DNA for the CDR3: TGTGCCAGCTCACCACCGAATGGGGCTGGGGAGACCCAGTACTTC. Its protein product is CASSPPNGAGETQYF.

The rearrangement links TRBV6-1 to TRBJ2-3, with TRBD1 as a possible D gene (6 bases). V lost 3 bases to trimming and J lost 6 bases, with 13 bases between them. CDR3 size: 14 residues. CDR1 is MNHNS and CDR2 is SASEGT in the germline V gene. The chain's CDR3 is CASSDRGRGDTQYF. The CDR3 DNA reads TGTGCCAGCAGTGACAGGGGAAGGGGGGATACGCAGTATTTT.

The chain carries TRBV7-3 and TRBJ2-7, with D possibly TRBD2 on 5 matching bases. Germline V gene sequence: CDR1 SGHTA, CDR2 FQGTGA. The CDR3 length is 11 residues. Trimming left V 5 bases short and J 7 bases short, with 9 bases between. For the CDR3, the DNA is TGTGCCAGCAGCCGTTCGGGGGAGCAGTACTTC. Translating it yields CASSRSGEQYF.

Only a few counts were recorded for this clone. The chain has TRBV18 and TRBJ2-7; TRBD2 agrees at 15 bases. The germline gives CDR1 KGHSH, CDR2 LQKENI. The CDR3 is made up of 19 amino acids. With 3 bases clipped from V and 0 bases from J, the junction kept 9 bases outside the gene matches. This CDR3 reads CASSPRIPGLAGGSYEQYF. CDR3 nucleotides: TGTGCCAGCTCACCGCGTATCCCGGGACTAGCGGGGGGCTCCTACGAGCAGTACTTC.

This chain uses TRBV6-1 with TRBJ1-2; D call uncertain. The CDR3 runs to 12 residues. Germline CDR1 and CDR2: MNHNS and SASEGT. V was shortened by 0 bases and J by 7 bases, with 6 bases between the two germline ends. The CDR3 nucleotides are TGTGCCAGCAGTGAAGCCAGAGGTGGCTACACCTTC. Its protein is CASSEARGGYTF.

The chain recombines TRBV5-4 with TRBJ2-2; D is possibly TRBD1 (6 bases). Trimming stripped 4 bases from V and 4 bases from J, with 14 bases between. Germline CDR1 is SGHNT and CDR2 is YYREEE (reference sequence). This CDR3 is built from 15 residues. The CDR3 spells CASSVDLRGTGELFF. The CDR3 DNA reads as TGTGCCAGCAGCGTGGATCTCAGGGGCACCGGGGAGCTGTTTTTT. Full variable domain (missing parts from reference TRBV5-4 and TRBJ2-2): ETGVTQSPTHLIKTRGQQVTLRCSSQSGHNTVSWYQQALGQGPQFIFQYYREEENGRGNFPPRFSGLQFPNYSSELNVNALELDDSALYLCASSVDLRGTGELFFGEGSRLTVL.

V is TRBV7-9 and J is TRBJ2-7; no clear D. The CDR3 has 19 residues. Trimming cost V 1 base and J 0 bases, with 22 bases left between them. Germline CDR1 is SEHNR and CDR2 is FQNEAQ (reference sequence). The CDR3 loop is CASSLGLGTSAVSSYEQYF. For the CDR3, the DNA is TGTGCCAGCAGCTTAGGCTTAGGAACTTCGGCGGTAAGCTCCTACGAGCAGTACTTC.

This rearrangement joins TRBV7-9 to TRBJ1-1; D remains ambiguous. CDR1 is SEHNR, CDR2 FQNEAQ, per germline (reference sequence). V lost 5 bases to trimming and J lost 2 bases, with 3 bases between them. The CDR3 runs to 11 residues. The CDR3 bases are TGTGCCAGCAGCCAAAACACTGAAGCTTTCTTT. This encodes CASSQNTEAFF.

The chain combines TRBV27 with TRBJ1-2, with D possibly being TRBD1 (6 bases). The germline CDR1 and CDR2 sequences are MNHEY and SMNVEV (reference sequence). The germline V and J ends were trimmed by 4 bases and 7 bases, with 16 bases remaining between them. The CDR3 is 14 residues long. Here the CDR3 DNA reads TGTGCCAGCAGTTCTGGAGGCAGGGGAACTGGCTACACCTTC. Its protein is CASSSGGRGTGYTF.

Concerning this clone: Relative to the germline gene, one junction end is altered; a read error may explain this. In DNA form, the CDR3 reads TGTGCCAGCAGTGAGGGCCCCCGGCAAAACTTC. As protein: CASSEGPRQNF. The gene calls are TRBV2 and TRBJ2-7; D not resolved. CDR1 SNHLY and CDR2 FYNNEI come from the germline V gene. The length of the CDR3 is 11 residues.